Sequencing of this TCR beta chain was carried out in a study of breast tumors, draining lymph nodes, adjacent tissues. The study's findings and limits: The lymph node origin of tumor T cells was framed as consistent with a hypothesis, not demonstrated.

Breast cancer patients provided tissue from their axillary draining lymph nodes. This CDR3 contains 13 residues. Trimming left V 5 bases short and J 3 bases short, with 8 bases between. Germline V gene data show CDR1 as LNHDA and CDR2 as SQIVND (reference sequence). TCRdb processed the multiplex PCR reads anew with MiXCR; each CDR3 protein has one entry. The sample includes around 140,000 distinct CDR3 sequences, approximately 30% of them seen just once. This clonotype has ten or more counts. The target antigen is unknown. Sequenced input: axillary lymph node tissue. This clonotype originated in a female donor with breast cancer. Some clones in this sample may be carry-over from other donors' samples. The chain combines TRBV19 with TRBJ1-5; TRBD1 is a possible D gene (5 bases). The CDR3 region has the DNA TGTGCCAGTAGTCAGGGTTACAATCAGCCCCAGCATTTT. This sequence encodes CASSQGYNQPQHF.